This T cell receptor beta chain was observed in a study of cytomegalovirus exposure and HLA in healthy donors. In germline, CDR1 is SGHRS, CDR2 YFSETQ. The CDR3 runs to 15 residues. Study results and limitations: Sequencing artifact likely explains a cluster of highly shared sequence variants. Rarity characterized most TCR sequences, yet some public TCRs appeared in many donors. A missense variant in DCLRE1C was later tied to TCR beta V- and J-gene trimming.

PCR primers comprised 60 Vbeta and 13 Jbeta primers. Assay used: immunoSEQ multiplex PCR; TCRdb lists only in-frame clones, some missing. The specimen's table records approximately 210,000 clones. About this clone: The antigen remains undetermined. Sequence at one end of the junction differs from germline and may be a read error.

This clonotype originated in a woman under 40 in good health and CMV-seropositive. Source material: PBMCs. The J gene is TRBJ2-6, the V gene TRBV5-1; D may be TRBD1 (6 bases). CDR3 sequence reads: CASSIQGSGANALTF. The CDR3 nucleotides are TGCGCCAGCAGCATTCAGGGGTCTGGGGCCAACGCCCTGACTTTC. The whole variable domain, remainder taken from reference TRBV5-1 and TRBJ2-6, is KAGVTQTPRYLIKTRGQQVTLSCSPISGHRSVSWYQQTPGQGLQFLFEYFSETQRNKGNFPGRFSGRQFSNSRSEMNVSTLELGDSALYLCASSIQGSGANALTFGAGSRLTVL.